Listed below are T cell receptor beta chains from one sample, sequenced in a study of early T cells in non-severe SARS-CoV-2 infection. Using its own MiXCR run on the 5' RACE reads, TCRdb lists one record per CDR3 protein. The sample consists of some 97,000 distinct CDR3 sequences, approximately 10% of them appearing once. The source was whole blood, collected at baseline. The receptors here all came from an adult who was a healthcare worker with PCR-confirmed SARS-CoV-2 infection or an uninfected control (not recorded which). Each CDR3 is given with its conserved first and last residue. The D gene is left open where the match is weak. Not every row has a clone size; where given, it reads once, few, many or a size class.

NA	few	TRBJ2-2	TRBV7-6	TGTGCCAGCAGCTTATCCGAGGGAGTCACCGGGGAGCTGTTTTTT	CASSLSEGVTGELFF
TRBD2	few	TRBJ2-7	TRBV20-1	TGCAGTGCTAGACCGCAGGAACTAGCGGGAGTCCAGCAGTACTTC	CSARPQELAGVQQYF
TRBD1	many	TRBJ2-3	TRBV7-9	TGTGCCAGCAGCTCAGGGGGCAGCCCTAGCACAGATACGCAGTATTTT	CASSSGGSPSTDTQYF
TRBD2	many	TRBJ2-7	TRBV4-1	TGCGCCAGCAGCCCACTAGCGGGAGTAGGTGAGCAGTACTTC	CASSPLAGVGEQYF
NA	once	TRBJ1-4	TRBV28	TGTGCCAGCAGTTTCGCCCAATCATTCGCCCCTAATGAAAAACTGTTTTTT	CASSFAQSFAPNEKLFF
NA	many	TRBJ2-4	TRBV11-3	TGTGCCAGCAGCCGAGGAGGAGGGGGCAAAAACATTCAGTACTTC	CASSRGGGGKNIQYF
TRBD2	many	TRBJ2-1	TRBV20-1	TGCAGTGCTATACCTAGCGGGGGAGAATCGGGTGAGCAGTTCTTC	CSAIPSGGESGEQFF
NA	many	TRBJ1-1	TRBV11-2	TGTGCCAGCAGCTCTGAGGTAGGGAGGATGGACACTGAAGCTTTCTTT	CASSSEVGRMDTEAFF
TRBD1	many	TRBJ2-1	TRBV7-3	TGTGCCAGCAGCTTGACAGGGCCGTTCACGGATGAGCAGTTCTTC	CASSLTGPFTDEQFF
TRBD1	many	TRBJ2-5	TRBV2	TGTGCGAGCTCGACAGGGGGGCCGGGCCAAGAGACCCAGTACTTC	CASSTGGPGQETQYF
NA	few	TRBJ1-1	TRBV5-1	TGCGCCAGCAGGCAAGGGTTATCCACTGAAGCTTTCTTT	CASRQGLSTEAFF
NA	few	TRBJ1-1	TRBV20-1	TGCAGTGCTAAACAGGACTTGAACACTGAAGCTTTCTTT	CSAKQDLNTEAFF
TRBD1	many	TRBJ1-4	TRBV29-1	TGCAGCGTACGACAGGGTTCTAATGAAAAACTGTTTTTT	CSVRQGSNEKLFF
NA	NA	TRBJ2-7	TRBV10-3	TGTGCCATCAGTAATCCGGGACGGAGCCTCTACGAGCAGTACTTC	CAISNPGRSLYEQYF
NA	NA	TRBJ2-1	TRBV5-4	TGTGCCAGCAGCTTGGTGACAGATTATCACAATGAGCAGTTCTTC	CASSLVTDYHNEQFF